The sequence of this T cell receptor (beta chain) was determined in a study of long-term antiretroviral therapy in people with HIV. A remark on this clone: The target antigen is unknown.

The CDR3 runs 13 residues. Trimming took off 0 bases at V and 1 base at J, with 3 bases between the two ends. Germline V lookup: CDR1 SGHAT, CDR2 FQNNGV. Version v3.0 of the immunoSEQ assay was performed at survey level. Assay used: immunoSEQ multiplex PCR; TCRdb lists only in-frame clones, some missing. The sample yields 32,000 or so clones, 70% to 90% seen once. Study-level results: Pre-ART clonal expansion yielded clones that dominated the repertoire at all time points. Whereas controls had wider CDR3 length ranges, HIV repertoires had narrower ones.

The sequence was collected from a man in his forties or fifties with HIV. The chain employs TRBV11-2 and TRBJ1-1; D gene unclear. The source was unsorted PBMCs, collected 3.2 years before starting antiretroviral therapy. Here the CDR3 DNA reads TGTGCCAGCAGCTTAGATAAGAACACTGAAGCTTTCTTT. It codes for CASSLDKNTEAFF.